This TCR beta chain was obtained from a study of T cells in Graves' hyperthyroidism and ophthalmopathy. Unmatched junction bases numbered 2, after V lost 0 bases and J lost 4 bases. This CDR3 is built from 15 residues. Per germline, CDR1 SGHRS and CDR2 YFSETQ. Amplification of TCR beta CDR3 regions was performed using RNA transcripts as template. The study used the HTBI primer set for a first-round RT-PCR of the TCR CDR3. TCRdb passed the multiplex PCR reads through MiXCR, listing each CDR3 protein once. Of 300,000 to 500,000 distinct CDR3 sequences listed, over 11% were seen once; the top ten hold around 28%.

Material for sequencing was blood. The TCR comes from a man in his fifties with Graves' ophthalmopathy. The gene calls are TRBV5-1 and TRBJ2-2; 8 positions match TRBD2. This chain's CDR3 is CASSLGAGVTGELFF. CDR3 DNA sequence: TGCGCCAGCAGCTTGGGAGCGGGAGTCACCGGGGAGCTGTTTTTT.